This T cell receptor (beta chain) was identified in a study of T cell responses to AZD1222 COVID-19 vaccine. The repertoire was sequenced with immunoSEQ multiplex PCR; TCRdb's copy has only in-frame clones and lacks some. This repertoire shows roughly 140,000 clones, almost 90% found once; its top ten account for 1.5% to 2%. The J segment lost 3 bases and the V segment lost 1 base, leaving 5 bases of the junction unmatched. The CDR3 totals 16 residues. Germline values: CDR1 SGHRS, CDR2 YFSETQ. The count of this clone is one. The sequencing used peripheral blood, collected 28 days after the second AZD1222 dose. The clonotype originates from an adult who received the AZD1222 COVID-19 vaccine. The chain employs TRBV5-1 and TRBJ2-2; 8 nucleotides agree with TRBD1. CDR3 nucleotide sequence: TGCGCCAGCAGCTTGAGGGACAGGAGCTACACCGGGGAGCTGTTTTTT. It yields the protein CASSLRDRSYTGELFF.